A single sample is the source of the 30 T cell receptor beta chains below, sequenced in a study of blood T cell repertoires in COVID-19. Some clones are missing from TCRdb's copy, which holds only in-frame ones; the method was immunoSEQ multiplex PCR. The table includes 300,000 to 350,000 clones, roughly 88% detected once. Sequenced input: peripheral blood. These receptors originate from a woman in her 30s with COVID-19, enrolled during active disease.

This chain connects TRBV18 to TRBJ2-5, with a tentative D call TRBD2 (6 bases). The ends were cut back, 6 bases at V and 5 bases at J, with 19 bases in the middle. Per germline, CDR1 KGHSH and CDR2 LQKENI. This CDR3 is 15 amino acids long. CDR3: CASSQIQASGETQYF. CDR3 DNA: TGTGCCAGCTCGCAAATCCAGGCAAGCGGGGAGACCCAGTACTTC.

For the CDR3, the DNA is TGTGCCAGTCGGGCGGGTACTGAAGCTTTCTTT. Protein: CASRAGTEAFF. This chain uses TRBV19 with TRBJ1-1; D is ambiguous. Germline assignment: CDR1 LNHDA and CDR2 SQIVND (reference sequence). V was pared by 8 bases and J by 5 bases, with 9 bases between. This CDR3 spans 11 amino acids.

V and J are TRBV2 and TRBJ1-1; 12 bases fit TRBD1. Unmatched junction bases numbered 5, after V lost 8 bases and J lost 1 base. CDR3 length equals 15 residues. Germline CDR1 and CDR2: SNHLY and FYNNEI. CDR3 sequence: CASLGQGASNTEAFF. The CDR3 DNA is TGTGCCAGCCTGGGACAGGGGGCTTCGAACACTGAAGCTTTCTTT.

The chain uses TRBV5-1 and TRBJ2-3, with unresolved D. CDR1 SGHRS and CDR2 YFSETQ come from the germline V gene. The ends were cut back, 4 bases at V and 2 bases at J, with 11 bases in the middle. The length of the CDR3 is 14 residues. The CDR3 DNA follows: TGCGCCAGCAGCGCAGACACCAACACAGATACGCAGTATTTT. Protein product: CASSADTNTDTQYF.

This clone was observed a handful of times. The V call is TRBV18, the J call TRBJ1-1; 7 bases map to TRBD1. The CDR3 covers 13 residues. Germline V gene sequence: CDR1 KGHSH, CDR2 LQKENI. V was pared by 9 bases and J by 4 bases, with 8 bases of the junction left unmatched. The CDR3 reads CASIGGLGTEAFF. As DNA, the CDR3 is TGTGCCAGTATAGGGGGCTTAGGCACTGAAGCTTTCTTT.

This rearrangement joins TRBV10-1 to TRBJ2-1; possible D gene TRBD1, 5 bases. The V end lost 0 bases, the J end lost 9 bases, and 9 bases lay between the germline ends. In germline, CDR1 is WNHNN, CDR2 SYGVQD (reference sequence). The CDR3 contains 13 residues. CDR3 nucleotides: TGCGCCAGCAGTGAGTCCAGGGATAGTGAGCAGTTCTTC. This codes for CASSESRDSEQFF.

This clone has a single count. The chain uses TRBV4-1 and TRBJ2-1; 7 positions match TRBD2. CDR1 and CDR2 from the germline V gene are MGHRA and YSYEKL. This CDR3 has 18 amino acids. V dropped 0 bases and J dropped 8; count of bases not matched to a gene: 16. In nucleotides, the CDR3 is TGCGCCAGCAGCCAAGATGGGGGACGGGGGGTCGGTGTTGATGAGCAGTTCTTC. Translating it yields CASSQDGGRGVGVDEQFF.

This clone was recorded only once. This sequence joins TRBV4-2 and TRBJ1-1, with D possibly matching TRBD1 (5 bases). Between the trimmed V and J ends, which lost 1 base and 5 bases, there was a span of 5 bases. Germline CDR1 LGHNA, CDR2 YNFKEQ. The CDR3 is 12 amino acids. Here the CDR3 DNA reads TGTGCCAGCAGCCAAGGGACAACTGAAGCTTTCTTT. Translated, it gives CASSQGTTEAFF.

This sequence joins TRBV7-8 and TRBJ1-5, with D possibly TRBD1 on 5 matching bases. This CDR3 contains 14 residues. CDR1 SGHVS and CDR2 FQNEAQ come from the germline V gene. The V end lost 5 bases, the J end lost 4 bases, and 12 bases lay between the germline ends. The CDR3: CASSLNRGNQPQHF. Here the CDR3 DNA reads TGTGCCAGCAGCCTAAACCGGGGGAATCAGCCCCAGCATTTT. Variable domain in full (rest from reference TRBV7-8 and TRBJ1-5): GAGVSQSPRYKVAKRGQDVALRCDPISGHVSLFWYQQALGQGPEFLTYFQNEAQLDKSGLPSDRFFAERPEGSVSTLKIQRTQQEDSAVYLCASSLNRGNQPQHFGDGTRLSIL.

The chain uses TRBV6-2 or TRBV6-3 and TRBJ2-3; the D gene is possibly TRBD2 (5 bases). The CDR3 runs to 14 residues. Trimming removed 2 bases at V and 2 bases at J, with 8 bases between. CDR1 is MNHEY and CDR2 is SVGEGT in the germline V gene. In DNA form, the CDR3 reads TGTGCCAGCAGTTACCAGACTACCACAGATACGCAGTATTTT. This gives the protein CASSYQTTTDTQYF.

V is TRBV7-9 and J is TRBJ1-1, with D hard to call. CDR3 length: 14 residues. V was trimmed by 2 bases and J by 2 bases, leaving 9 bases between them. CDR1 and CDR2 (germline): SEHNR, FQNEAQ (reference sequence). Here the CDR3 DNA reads TGTGCCAGCAGCTTATTTCAGGCTAACACTGAAGCTTTCTTT. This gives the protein CASSLFQANTEAFF.

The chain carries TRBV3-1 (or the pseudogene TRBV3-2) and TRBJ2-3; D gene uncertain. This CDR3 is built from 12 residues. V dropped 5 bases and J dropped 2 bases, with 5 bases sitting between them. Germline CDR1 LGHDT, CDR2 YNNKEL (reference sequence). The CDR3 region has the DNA TGTGCCAGCAGCTTATACACAGATACGCAGTATTTT. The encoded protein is CASSLYTDTQYF.

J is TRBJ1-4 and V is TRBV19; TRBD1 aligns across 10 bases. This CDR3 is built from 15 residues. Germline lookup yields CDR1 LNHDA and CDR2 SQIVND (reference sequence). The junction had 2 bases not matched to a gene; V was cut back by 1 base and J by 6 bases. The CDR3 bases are TGTGCCAGTAGTATAGCGGGGACAGGGGATGAAAAACTGTTTTTT. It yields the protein CASSIAGTGDEKLFF. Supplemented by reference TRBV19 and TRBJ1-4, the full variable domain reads DGGITQSPKYLFRKEGQNVTLSCEQNLNHDAMYWYRQDPGQGLRLIYYSQIVNDFQKGDIAEGYSVSREKKESFPLTVTSAQKNPTAFYLCASSIAGTGDEKLFFGSGTQLSVL.

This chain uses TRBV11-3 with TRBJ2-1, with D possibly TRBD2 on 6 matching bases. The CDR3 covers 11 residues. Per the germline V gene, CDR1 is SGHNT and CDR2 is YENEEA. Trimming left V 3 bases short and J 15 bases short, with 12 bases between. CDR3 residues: CASSLGRRVFF. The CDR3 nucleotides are TGTGCCAGCAGCTTGGGGAGGAGGGTGTTCTTC.

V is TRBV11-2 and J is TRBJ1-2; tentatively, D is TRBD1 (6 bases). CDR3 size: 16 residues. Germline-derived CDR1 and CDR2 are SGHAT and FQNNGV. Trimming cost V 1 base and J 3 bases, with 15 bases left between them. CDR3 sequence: CASSLGDNPLYYGYTF. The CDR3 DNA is TGTGCCAGCAGCTTAGGGGACAACCCCCTTTACTATGGCTACACCTTC.

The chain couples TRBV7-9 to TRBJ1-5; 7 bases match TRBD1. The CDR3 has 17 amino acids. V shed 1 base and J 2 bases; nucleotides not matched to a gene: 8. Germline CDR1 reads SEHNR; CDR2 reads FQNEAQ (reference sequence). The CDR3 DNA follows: TGTGCCAGCAGCTTAGTCTCTTCAGGGGGAGGCAATCAGCCCCAGCATTTT. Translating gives CASSLVSSGGGNQPQHF.

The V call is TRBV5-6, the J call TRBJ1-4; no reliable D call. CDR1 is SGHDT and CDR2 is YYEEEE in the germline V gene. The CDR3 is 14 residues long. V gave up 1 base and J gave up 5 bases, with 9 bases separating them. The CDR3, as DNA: TGTGCCAGCAGCTTGCGGTATCCCAATGAAAAACTGTTTTTT. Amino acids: CASSLRYPNEKLFF.

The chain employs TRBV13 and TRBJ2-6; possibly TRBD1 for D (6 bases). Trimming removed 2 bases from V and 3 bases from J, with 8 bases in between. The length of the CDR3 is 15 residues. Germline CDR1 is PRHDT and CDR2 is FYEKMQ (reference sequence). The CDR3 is CASSLSRGGANVLTF. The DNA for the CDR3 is TGTGCCAGCAGCTTATCCAGGGGTGGGGCCAACGTCCTGACTTTC.

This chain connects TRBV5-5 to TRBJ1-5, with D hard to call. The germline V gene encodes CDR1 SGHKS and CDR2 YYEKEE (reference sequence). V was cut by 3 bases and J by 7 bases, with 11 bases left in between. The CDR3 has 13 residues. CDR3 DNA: TGTGCCAGCAGCTGGGTCGAGGGACAGCCCCAGCATTTT. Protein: CASSWVEGQPQHF.

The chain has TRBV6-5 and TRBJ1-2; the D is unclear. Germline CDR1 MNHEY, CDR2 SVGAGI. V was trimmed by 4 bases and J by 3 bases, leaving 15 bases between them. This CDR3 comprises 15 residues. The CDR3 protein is CASSSSGGGYYGYTF. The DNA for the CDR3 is TGTGCCAGCAGTTCTTCAGGCGGAGGGTACTATGGCTACACCTTC.

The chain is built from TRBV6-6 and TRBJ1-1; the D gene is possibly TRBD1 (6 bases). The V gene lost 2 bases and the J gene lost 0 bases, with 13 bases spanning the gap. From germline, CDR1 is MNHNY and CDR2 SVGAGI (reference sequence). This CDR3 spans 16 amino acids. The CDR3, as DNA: TGTGCCAGCAGTTACGGGTACAGGGCCATGAACACTGAAGCTTTCTTT. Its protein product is CASSYGYRAMNTEAFF.

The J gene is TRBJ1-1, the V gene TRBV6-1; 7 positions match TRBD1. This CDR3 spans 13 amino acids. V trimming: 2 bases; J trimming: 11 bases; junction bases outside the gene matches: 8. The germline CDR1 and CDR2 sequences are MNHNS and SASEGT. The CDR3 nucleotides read TGTGCCAGCAGTGAATGGCAGGGGGTGTGGGCTTTCTTT. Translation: CASSEWQGVWAFF.

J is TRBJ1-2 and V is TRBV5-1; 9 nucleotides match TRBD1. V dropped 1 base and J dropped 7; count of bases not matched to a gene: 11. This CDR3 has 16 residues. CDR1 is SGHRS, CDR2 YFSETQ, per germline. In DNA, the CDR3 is TGCGCCAGCAGCTTGAATTTGGGGACAGGGATGAGTGGCTACACCTTC. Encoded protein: CASSLNLGTGMSGYTF.

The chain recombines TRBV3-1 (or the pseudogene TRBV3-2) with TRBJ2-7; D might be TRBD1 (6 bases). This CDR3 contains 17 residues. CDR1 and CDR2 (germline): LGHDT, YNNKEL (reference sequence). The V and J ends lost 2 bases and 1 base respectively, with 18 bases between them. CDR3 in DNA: TGTGCCAGCAGCCAATCAGGACCAGGGACATCGTCCTACGAGCAGTACTTC. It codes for CASSQSGPGTSSYEQYF.

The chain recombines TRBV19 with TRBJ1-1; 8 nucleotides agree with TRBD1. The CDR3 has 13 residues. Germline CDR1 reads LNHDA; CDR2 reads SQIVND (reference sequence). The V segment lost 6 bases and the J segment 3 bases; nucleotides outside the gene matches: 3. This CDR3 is CASRSGGYTEAFF. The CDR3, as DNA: TGTGCCAGTAGGTCAGGGGGCTACACTGAAGCTTTCTTT.

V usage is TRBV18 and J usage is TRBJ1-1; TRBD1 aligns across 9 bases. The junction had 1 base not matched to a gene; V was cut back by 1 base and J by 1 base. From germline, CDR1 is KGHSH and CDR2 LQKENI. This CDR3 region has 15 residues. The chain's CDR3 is CASSPRQGENTEAFF. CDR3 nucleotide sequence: TGTGCCAGCTCACCACGACAGGGGGAGAACACTGAAGCTTTCTTT.

The CDR3 protein is CASSVGLNEAFF. Written as DNA, the CDR3 is TGTGCCAGCAGCGTAGGCCTAAATGAAGCTTTCTTT. The V call is TRBV9, the J call TRBJ1-1; D gene unclear. Germline CDR1 is SGDLS and CDR2 is YYNGEE. The V and J ends lost 0 bases and 7 bases respectively, with 7 bases between them. The CDR3 has 12 amino acids.

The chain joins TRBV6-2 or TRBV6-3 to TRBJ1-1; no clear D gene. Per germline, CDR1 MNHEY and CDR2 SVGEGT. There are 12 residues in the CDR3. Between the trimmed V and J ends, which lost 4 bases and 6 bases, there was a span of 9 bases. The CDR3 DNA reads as TGTGCCAGCAGTTTATCGTCCGCTGAAGCTTTCTTT. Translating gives CASSLSSAEAFF.

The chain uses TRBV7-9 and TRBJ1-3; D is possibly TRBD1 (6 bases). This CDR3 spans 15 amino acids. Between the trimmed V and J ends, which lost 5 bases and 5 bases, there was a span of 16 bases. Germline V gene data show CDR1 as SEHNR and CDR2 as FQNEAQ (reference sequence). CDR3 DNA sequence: TGTGCCAGCAGCGATTGGACAGAAGGGAGAAACACCATATATTTT. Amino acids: CASSDWTEGRNTIYF.

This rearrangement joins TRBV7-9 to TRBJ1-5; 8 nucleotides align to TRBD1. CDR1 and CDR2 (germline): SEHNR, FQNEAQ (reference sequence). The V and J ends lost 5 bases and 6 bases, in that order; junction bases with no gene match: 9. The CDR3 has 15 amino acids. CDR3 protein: CASSPGTGIFQPQHF. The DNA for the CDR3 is TGTGCCAGCAGCCCGGGGACAGGAATTTTTCAGCCCCAGCATTTT.